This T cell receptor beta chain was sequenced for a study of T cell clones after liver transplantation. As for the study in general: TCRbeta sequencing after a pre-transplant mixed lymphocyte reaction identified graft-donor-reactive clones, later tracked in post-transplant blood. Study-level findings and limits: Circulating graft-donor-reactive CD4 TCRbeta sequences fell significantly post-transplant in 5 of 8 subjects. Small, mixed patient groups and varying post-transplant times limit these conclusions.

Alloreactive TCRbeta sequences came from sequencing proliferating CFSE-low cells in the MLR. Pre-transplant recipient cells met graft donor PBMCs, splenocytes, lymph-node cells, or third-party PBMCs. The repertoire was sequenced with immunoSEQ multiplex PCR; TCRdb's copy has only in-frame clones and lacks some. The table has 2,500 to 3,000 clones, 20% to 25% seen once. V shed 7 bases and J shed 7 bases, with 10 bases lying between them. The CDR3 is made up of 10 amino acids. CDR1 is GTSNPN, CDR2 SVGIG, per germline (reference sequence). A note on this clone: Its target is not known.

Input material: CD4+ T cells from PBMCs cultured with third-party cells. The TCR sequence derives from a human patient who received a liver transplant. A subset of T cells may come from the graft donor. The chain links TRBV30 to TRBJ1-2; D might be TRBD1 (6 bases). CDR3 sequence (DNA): TGTGCCTCCAGGGGATCTGGCTACACCTTC. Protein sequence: CASRGSGYTF.